A selection of T cell receptor beta chains follows, all from one sample in a study of T-cell memory formation after mild COVID-19. TCRdb used MiXCR to reprocess the 5' RACE reads, holding one entry per CDR3 protein. The sample consists of around 300,000 distinct CDR3 sequences, 10% to 15% of them appearing once. The sequencing sample was made of PBMCs or a T cell subset sorted from them (not recorded which). Receptor source: a man between 18 and 35 years old who had mild COVID-19 (a few samples of this study predate the infection). Cell type and time point are not known. CDR3s leave out the opening cysteine and the closing phenylalanine or tryptophan. D genes are given only for firm matches.

J: TRBJ1-1
V: TRBV5-1
D: .
CDR3: ASSPPRTAGTMNTEAF

J: TRBJ2-1
V: TRBV7-2
D: TRBD2
CDR3: ASSNRLAGYNEQF

J: TRBJ2-5
V: TRBV20-1
D: TRBD2
CDR3: SAQAIEGLQETQY

J: TRBJ2-3
V: TRBV7-6
D: TRBD1
CDR3: ASSLSRGYTDTQY

J: TRBJ2-1
V: TRBV24-1
D: .
CDR3: ATSDYHDNEQF

J: TRBJ1-5
V: TRBV3-1
D: .
CDR3: ASSQGNYQPQH

J: TRBJ1-1
V: TRBV5-1
D: .
CDR3: ASSINANTEAF

J: TRBJ2-1
V: TRBV6-5
D: .
CDR3: ASSQGLQEQF

J: TRBJ1-5
V: TRBV5-1
D: .
CDR3: ASSHDGDQPQH

J: TRBJ1-1
V: TRBV28
D: TRBD1
CDR3: AALRQGPTEAF

J: TRBJ2-3
V: TRBV7-9
D: .
CDR3: ASSFKTTDTQY

J: TRBJ2-2
V: TRBV12-3/TRBV12-4
D: TRBD2
CDR3: ASRRDYQTGELF